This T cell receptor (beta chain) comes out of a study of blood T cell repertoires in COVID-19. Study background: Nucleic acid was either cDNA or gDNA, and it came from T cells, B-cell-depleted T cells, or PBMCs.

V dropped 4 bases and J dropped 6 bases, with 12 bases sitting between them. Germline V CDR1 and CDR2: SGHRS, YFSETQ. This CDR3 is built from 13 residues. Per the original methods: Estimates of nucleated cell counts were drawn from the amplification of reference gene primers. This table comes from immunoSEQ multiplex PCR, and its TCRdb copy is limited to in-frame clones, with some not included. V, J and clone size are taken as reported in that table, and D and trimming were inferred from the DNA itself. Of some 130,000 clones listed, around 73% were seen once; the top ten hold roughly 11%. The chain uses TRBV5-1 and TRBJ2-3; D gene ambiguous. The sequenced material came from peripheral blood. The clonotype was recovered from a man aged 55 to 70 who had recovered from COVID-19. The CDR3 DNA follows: TGCGCCAGCAGCCCCCGACATGCGGATACGCAGTATTTT. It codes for CASSPRHADTQYF.